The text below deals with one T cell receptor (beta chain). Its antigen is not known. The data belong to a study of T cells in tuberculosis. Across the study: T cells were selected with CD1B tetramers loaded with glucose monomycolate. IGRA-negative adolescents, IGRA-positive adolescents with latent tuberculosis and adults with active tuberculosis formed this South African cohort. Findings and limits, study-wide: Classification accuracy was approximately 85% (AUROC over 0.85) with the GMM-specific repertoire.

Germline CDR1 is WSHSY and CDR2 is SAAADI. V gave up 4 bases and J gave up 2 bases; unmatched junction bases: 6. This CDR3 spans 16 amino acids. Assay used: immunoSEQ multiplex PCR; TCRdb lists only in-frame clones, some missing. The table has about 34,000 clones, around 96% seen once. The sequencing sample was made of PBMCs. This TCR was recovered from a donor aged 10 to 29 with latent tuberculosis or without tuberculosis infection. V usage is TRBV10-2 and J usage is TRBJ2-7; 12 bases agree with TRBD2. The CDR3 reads CASSGRLAGVTYEQYF. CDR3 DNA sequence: TGCGCCAGCAGTGGCCGACTAGCGGGGGTGACCTACGAGCAGTACTTC.